The clone carrying this T cell receptor (beta chain) was found a few times. Its specificity is not known. The sample belongs to a study of T cell responses to AZD1222 COVID-19 vaccine. The germline CDR1 and CDR2 sequences are SGHRS and YFSETQ. The CDR3 spans 13 residues. V lost 6 bases to trimming and J lost 1 base, with 5 bases between them. This table comes from immunoSEQ multiplex PCR, and its TCRdb copy is limited to in-frame clones, with some not included. In the table there are 80,000 or so clones, 80% to 95% of which are singletons. Points from the study as a whole: Females outnumbered males among donors, who were mostly white British; clonal diversity was possibly underestimated. Spike-specific TCR breadth rose after two AZD1222 doses, and depth rose as well. In the spike-specific TCR repertoire, nearly half reportedly target unmutated variant regions. There were vaccine-associated CD4 TCRs across spike, dominant at 160-218 and 743-854.

The clonotype was recovered from an adult in good health. J is TRBJ2-6 and V is TRBV5-1; D is unclear. The sequencing used peripheral blood, collected on day 0 of MenACWY control vaccination. The CDR3 loop reads CASTVSGANVLTF. Written as DNA, the CDR3 is TGCGCCAGCACCGTATCTGGGGCCAACGTCCTGACTTTC. Full variable domain (remainder filled in from reference TRBV5-1 and TRBJ2-6): KAGVTQTPRYLIKTRGQQVTLSCSPISGHRSVSWYQQTPGQGLQFLFEYFSETQRNKGNFPGRFSGRQFSNSRSEMNVSTLELGDSALYLCASTVSGANVLTFGAGSRLTVL.